The clone carrying this TCR beta chain was detected many times. What it binds is not known. RNA served as the template for amplifying TCR beta CDR3 regions. Investigators did first-round RT-PCR with HTBI primers, then second-round multiplex PCR. One entry per CDR3 protein results from TCRdb running MiXCR on the multiplex PCR reads. The table shows over a million distinct CDR3 sequences, with 35% to 45% occurring only once. The data belong to a study of Graves' ophthalmopathy and Graves' hyperthyroidism. Study results and caveats: Among thyroid clonotypes expanded above 0.001 frequency, most also appeared in blood.

V dropped 7 bases and J dropped 7 bases, with 10 bases sitting between them. Germline CDR1 reads SEHNR; CDR2 reads FQNEAQ (reference sequence). The CDR3 extends over 12 amino acids. The sequence came from an adult man with Graves' hyperthyroidism. The chain is built from TRBV7-9 and TRBJ2-2; TRBD1 might be the D (5 bases). Input material: peripheral blood or thyroid tissue (not recorded which). The CDR3 DNA follows: TGTGCCAGCACCAATACAGGCGGGGAGCTGTTTTTT. Residues: CASTNTGGELFF.